This record looks at one T cell receptor beta chain sequence and its context. There is no known antigen for this receptor. No quality values exist for individual bases; no much larger clone is one base distant. This sample stems from a study of blood T cell repertoires in COVID-19 (TCRdb year 2020). In terms of the full investigation: The collaborator samples originated in the United States, Italy and Spain and spanned the acute and convalescent phases of COVID-19. The material from the prospective study consisted of cDNA or gDNA derived from T cells, B-cell-depleted T cells, or PBMCs. Subjects who had been exposed to COVID-19, were actively infected with it, or had recovered from it provided the deeply sampled blood TCRbeta repertoires that made up the dataset. The repertoires were released in a freely available public database intended as a resource for research on the immune response to SARS-CoV-2. Samples were obtained from the ongoing ImmuneRACE study (first 160 participants) and from 1,254 subjects provided by 6 global collaborators. Sample metadata almost always included a de-identified subject ID, COVID-19 status, age in years and sex. HLA class I and class II types, where available, came from metadata supplied by the sample provider rather than from assay-based typing. General conclusions and limits of the study: Clinical and demographic metadata were provided uncurated, with the amount varying by source and participant.

The CDR3 goes from the cysteine to the phenylalanine over 13 residues. Only the CDR3 portion is preserved as DNA: 39 bases, with reading frame beginning at the first base. CDR1 SGHRS and CDR2 YFSETQ are derived from the germline V gene. The V and J ends are trimmed by 4 bases and 2 bases, leaving 9 bases between them. The immunoSEQ Assay, a bias-controlled multiplex PCR, was used to amplify TCRbeta CDR3 regions from genomic DNA. Per the authors' processing: Nucleated cell counts per sample were estimated from amplification of reference gene primers within the assay. To quantify the absolute abundance of each unique TCRbeta CDR3 rearrangement, sequence reads were collapsed and filtered. For each sample, productive Simpson clonality was calculated as the square root of Simpson's diversity index over productive rearrangements. TCRdb limited this immuneACCESS table to in-frame rearrangements with V and J called. A share of clones is missing; checked studies link under half to unresolved V genes, and the rest is unexplained. V and J calls and clone size are copied from that table; D and trimming were computed from the DNA. The sample data list fewer than 150,000 clones, and 84% of these were observed just once. Over 7.5% of the sample comes from the top ten.

Whole blood was collected in K2EDTA tubes by collaborating institutions according to the institutions' own protocols. For TCRbeta analysis, collaborators shipped samples as frozen whole blood, isolated PBMCs, or DNA extracted from either of those sample types. The chain links TRBV5-1 with TRBJ1-1, with the D gene not confidently named. Sequenced sample: peripheral blood. The receptor was isolated from a woman between 40 and 55 years old with acute or convalescent COVID-19. The sequence in DNA is TGCGCCAGCAGCAGGCAGGAAAACACTGAAGCTTTCTTT. Translated, this is CASSRQENTEAFF.